Shown below are 9 T cell receptor beta chains from a single sample sequenced in a study of blood T cells in healthy people across ages (dated by TCRdb to the mid-2010s). Library preparation used 5' RACE. TCRdb records Illumina HiSeq 2500 as the sequencer. A second PCR of about 6 to 12 cycles was performed with a sample-barcoded 5' primer and a J-beta primer mix. In TCRdb, the public reads were trimmed at Q25 with fastp and aligned with MiXCR, with productive beta chains retained. Under each unique CDR3 protein, matching rows form one entry showing the most common genes and DNA. For this sample there are about 730,000 distinct CDR3 sequences; roughly 44% appear just once. Of the sample, around a fifth falls within the top ten clones. Material: blood. The receptors derive from a woman aged 60 to 75 in good health.

In its sample, this clonotype was seen many times. The chain has TRBV24-1 and TRBJ1-1; D is unclear. The CDR3 is 13 residues long. The V gene's germline CDR1 is KGHDR and CDR2 SFDVKD. V was cut by 2 bases and J by 0 bases, with 3 bases left in between. The CDR3 region is CATSDSMNTEAFF. Here the CDR3 DNA reads TGTGCCACCAGTGATTCGATGAACACTGAAGCTTTCTTT.

The chain joins TRBV7-3 to TRBJ2-3, with 7 bases identical to TRBD1. The CDR3 extends over 16 amino acids. CDR1 and CDR2 (germline): SGHTA, FQGTGA. V dropped 5 bases and J dropped 4; count of bases not matched to a gene: 12. CDR3 loop: CASSPGAAGGPDTQYF. The DNA of the CDR3 is TGTGCCAGCAGCCCGGGCGCGGCAGGGGGTCCAGATACGCAGTATTTT.

This clonotype was observed a handful of times. The chain joins TRBV12-3 or TRBV12-4 to TRBJ1-6; no clear D. Between the trimmed V and J ends, which lost 2 bases and 8 bases, there was a span of 10 bases. This CDR3 has 14 residues. In DNA, the CDR3 is TGTGCCAGCAGTTTAAAGGGTGGGCATTCACCCCTCCACTTT. This codes for CASSLKGGHSPLHF.

This clonotype was detected many times. The chain combines TRBV29-1 with TRBJ2-2; 8 positions agree with TRBD1. There are 15 residues in the CDR3. Germline CDR1 SQVTM, CDR2 ANQGSEA. Trimming took 5 bases from V and 5 from J; bases not matched to a gene: 10. The CDR3 bases are TGCAGCGTTAGATACGGGACAGGAGGAACCGGGGAGCTGTTTTTT. It yields the protein CSVRYGTGGTGELFF.

About this clonotype itself: One end of the junction fails to match germline, which may point to a read error. This chain joins TRBV5-8 and TRBJ1-6; D remains ambiguous. The germline gives CDR1 SGHTS, CDR2 YDEGEE. The CDR3 totals 13 residues. The CDR3: CASGLTGESPLHF. The CDR3 DNA reads as TGTGCCAGCGGCTTGACGGGCGAATCACCCCTCCACTTT.

The gene calls are TRBV7-3 and TRBJ1-6, with D possibly matching TRBD1 (5 bases). This CDR3 region has 15 residues. Trimming pared 0 bases from V and 9 bases from J, leaving 12 bases between. Germline CDR1 is SGHTA and CDR2 is FQGTGA. This chain's CDR3 is CASSLTLGLSSPLHF. Written as DNA, the CDR3 is TGTGCCAGCAGCTTAACGTTGGGGCTAAGTTCACCCCTCCACTTT.

This clonotype appeared a single time. V and J are TRBV20-1 and TRBJ2-3, with 7 bases matching TRBD2. Germline V CDR1 and CDR2: DFQATT, SNEGSKA (reference sequence). This CDR3 is 15 amino acids long. V was pared by 1 base and J by 2 bases, with 6 bases of the junction left unmatched. The DNA of the CDR3 is TGCAGTGCTAGAGGTCAGCGGGGATACACAGATACGCAGTATTTT. It codes for CSARGQRGYTDTQYF.

About this clonotype itself: A much larger clone sits a single nucleotide away, making a read error possible. The V call is TRBV5-5, the J call TRBJ2-1; D call uncertain. V lost 5 bases and J 6 bases, leaving 9 bases between the germline ends. This CDR3 is built from 12 residues. The germline CDR1 and CDR2 sequences are SGHKS and YYEKEE (reference sequence). CDR3 nucleotide sequence: TGTGCCAGCAGGCAGAGTGGCAATGAGCAGTTCTTC. It encodes CASRQSGNEQFF. Filled out from reference TRBV5-5 and TRBJ2-1, the complete variable domain reads DAGVTQSPTHLIKTRGQQVTLRCSPISGHKSVSWYQQVLGQGPQFIFQYYEKEERGRGNFPDRFSARQFPNYSSELNVNALLLGDSALYLCASRQSGNEQFFGPGTRLTVL.

This clonotype was observed at least ten times. J is TRBJ2-3 and V is TRBV10-1; D gene uncertain. V lost 0 bases to trimming and J lost 2 bases, with 6 bases between them. Germline loops: CDR1 WNHNN, CDR2 SYGVQD (reference sequence). The CDR3 covers 14 residues. As DNA, the CDR3 is TGCGCCAGCAGTGAGTCGATCAACACAGATACGCAGTATTTT. Its translation: CASSESINTDTQYF.